The T cell receptor (beta chain) under discussion was sequenced for a study of siplizumab effects on memory and regulatory T cells. Study findings and constraints: Memory cells seemed less diverse than naive T cells, which seemed major alloresponse contributors. Unstimulated subsets were the mapping target of only a minor fraction of alloreactive clones.

As regards this clone: The antigen remains undetermined.

Sequencing was performed with immunoSEQ multiplex PCR; in TCRdb, only in-frame clones are kept and a portion is missing. Seen here are roughly 92,000 clones, 85% to 95% observed once, and the top ten hold approximately 1.4%. The length of the CDR3 is 15 residues. Deletions cut 5 bases from V and 13 bases from J, with 26 bases between. Germline CDR1 reads MDHEN; CDR2 reads SYDVKM. The V and J genes are TRBV28 and TRBJ1-1, with a tentative D call TRBD1 (6 bases). Material: non-Treg CD4+ T cells sorted from blood. This TCR derives from a human donor in good health. CDR3 sequence: CASSPGHRVSRGGFF. As DNA, the CDR3 is TGTGCCAGCAGTCCCGGGCACAGGGTCTCGAGGGGGGGTTTCTTT.